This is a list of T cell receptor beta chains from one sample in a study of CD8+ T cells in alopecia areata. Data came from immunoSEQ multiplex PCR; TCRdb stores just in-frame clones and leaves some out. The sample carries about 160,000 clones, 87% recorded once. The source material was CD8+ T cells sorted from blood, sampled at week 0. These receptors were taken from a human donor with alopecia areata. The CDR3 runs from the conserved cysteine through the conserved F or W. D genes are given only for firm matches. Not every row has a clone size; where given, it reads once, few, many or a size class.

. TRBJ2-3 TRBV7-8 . CASSLWAMEIPGWADTQYF TGTGCCAGCAGCTTATGGGCCATGGAGATCCCGGGATGGGCAGATACGCAGTATTTT
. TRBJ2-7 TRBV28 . CASSSPSDTYEQYF TGTGCCAGCAGTTCCCCGAGCGATACCTACGAGCAGTACTTC
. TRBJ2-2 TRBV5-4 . CASSRGPNTGELFF TGTGCCAGCTCACGGGGGCCCAACACCGGGGAGCTGTTTTTT
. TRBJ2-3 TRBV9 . CASSVGTAADTQYF TGTGCCAGCAGCGTTGGGACGGCGGCAGATACGCAGTATTTT
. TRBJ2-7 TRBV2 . CASWPASSREQYF TGTGCCAGTTGGCCTGCGTCCTCTCGGGAGCAGTACTTC
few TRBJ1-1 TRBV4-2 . CASSQGEVDAPNTEAFF TGTGCCAGCAGCCAAGGAGAAGTGGATGCCCCGAACACTGAAGCTTTCTTT
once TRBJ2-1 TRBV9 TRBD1 CASSFPGQGNNEQFF TGTGCCAGCAGCTTTCCGGGACAGGGAAACAATGAGCAGTTCTTC
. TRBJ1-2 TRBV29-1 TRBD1 CSVEDYTGVDGYTF TGCAGCGTTGAAGATTACACAGGGGTAGATGGCTACACCTTC
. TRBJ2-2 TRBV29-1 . CSVESGSRYTGELFF TGCAGCGTTGAATCCGGGAGTCGGTACACCGGGGAGCTGTTTTTT
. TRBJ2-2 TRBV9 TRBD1 CASSVGDRGLTGELFF TGTGCCAGCAGCGTGGGAGACAGGGGGCTAACCGGGGAGCTGTTTTTT
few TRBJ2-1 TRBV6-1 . CATSYNEQFF TGTGCCACCTCCTACAATGAGCAGTTCTTC
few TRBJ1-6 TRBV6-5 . CASSSQLDQYNSPLHF TGTGCCAGCAGTTCACAACTAGACCAGTATAATTCACCCCTCCACTTT
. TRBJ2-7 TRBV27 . CASSRQDEQYF TGTGCCAGCAGTCGGCAGGACGAGCAGTACTTC
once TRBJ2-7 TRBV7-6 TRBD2 CASSLTSAEYYEQYF TGTGCCAGCAGCCTAACTAGCGCCGAGTACTACGAGCAGTACTTC
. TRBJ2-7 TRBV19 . CASSTPWEGADYEQYF TGTGCCAGTAGTACGCCTTGGGAGGGGGCCGACTACGAGCAGTACTTC
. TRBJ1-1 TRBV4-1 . CASRSTNVGSTEAFF TGCGCCAGCAGATCCACTAACGTGGGTTCCACTGAAGCTTTCTTT
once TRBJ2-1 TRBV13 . CASSFNGVRDNEQFF TGTGCCAGCAGCTTCAATGGCGTTCGCGACAATGAGCAGTTCTTC
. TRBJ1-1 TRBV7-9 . CASSLGGAGTEAFF TGTGCCAGCAGCTTAGGGGGGGCCGGCACTGAAGCTTTCTTT
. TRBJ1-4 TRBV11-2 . CASDWGGTNRGKLFF TGTGCCAGCGATTGGGGGGGGACCAATCGTGGAAAACTGTTTTTT
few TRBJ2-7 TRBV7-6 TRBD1 CASSPQGTPGGYEQYF TGTGCCAGCAGCCCACAGGGGACCCCAGGAGGTTACGAGCAGTACTTC